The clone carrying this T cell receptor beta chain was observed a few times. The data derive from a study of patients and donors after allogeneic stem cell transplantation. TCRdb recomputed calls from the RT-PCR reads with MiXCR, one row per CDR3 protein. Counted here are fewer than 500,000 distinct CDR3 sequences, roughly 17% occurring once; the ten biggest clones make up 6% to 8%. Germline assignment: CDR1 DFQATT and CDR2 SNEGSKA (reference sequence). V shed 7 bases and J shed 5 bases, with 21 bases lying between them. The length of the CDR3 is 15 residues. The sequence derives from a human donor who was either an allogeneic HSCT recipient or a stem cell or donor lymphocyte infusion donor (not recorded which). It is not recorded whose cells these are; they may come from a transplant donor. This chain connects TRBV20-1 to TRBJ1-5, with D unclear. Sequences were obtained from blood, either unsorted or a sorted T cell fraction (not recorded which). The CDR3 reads CSGREGSGWDQPQHF. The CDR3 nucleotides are TGCAGTGGCCGTGAAGGGAGCGGTTGGGATCAGCCCCAGCATTTT.